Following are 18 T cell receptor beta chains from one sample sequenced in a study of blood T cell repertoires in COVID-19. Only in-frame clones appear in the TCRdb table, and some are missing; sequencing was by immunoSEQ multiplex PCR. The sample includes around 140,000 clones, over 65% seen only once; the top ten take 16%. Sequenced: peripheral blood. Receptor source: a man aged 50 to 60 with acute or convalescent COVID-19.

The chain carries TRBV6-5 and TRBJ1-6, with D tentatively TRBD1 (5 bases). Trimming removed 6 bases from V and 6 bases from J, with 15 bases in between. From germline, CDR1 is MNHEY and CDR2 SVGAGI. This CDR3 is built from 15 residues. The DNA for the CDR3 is TGTGCCAGCAGCGGACGGGGGATTCCTAATTCACCCCTCCACTTT. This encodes CASSGRGIPNSPLHF.

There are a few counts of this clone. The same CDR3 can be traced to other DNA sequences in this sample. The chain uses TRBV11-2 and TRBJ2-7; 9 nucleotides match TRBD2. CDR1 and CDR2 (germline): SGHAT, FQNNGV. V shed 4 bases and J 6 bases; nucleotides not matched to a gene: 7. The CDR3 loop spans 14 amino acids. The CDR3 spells CASSWGRGGGEQYV. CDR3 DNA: TGTGCCAGCAGCTGGGGGCGGGGGGGCGGCGAGCAGTACGTC.

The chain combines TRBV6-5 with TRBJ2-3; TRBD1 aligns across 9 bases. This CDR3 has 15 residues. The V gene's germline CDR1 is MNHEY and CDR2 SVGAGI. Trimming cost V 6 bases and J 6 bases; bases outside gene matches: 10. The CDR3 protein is CASSRTGVFGDTQYF. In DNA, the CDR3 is TGTGCCAGCAGCAGGACAGGGGTGTTCGGGGATACGCAGTATTTT.

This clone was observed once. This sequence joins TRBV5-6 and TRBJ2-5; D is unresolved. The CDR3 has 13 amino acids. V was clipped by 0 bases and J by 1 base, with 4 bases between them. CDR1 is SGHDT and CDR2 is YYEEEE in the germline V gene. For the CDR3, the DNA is TGTGCCAGCAGCTTGGCCTTCCAAGAGACCCAGTACTTC. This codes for CASSLAFQETQYF. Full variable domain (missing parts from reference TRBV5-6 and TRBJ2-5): DAGVTQSPTHLIKTRGQQVTLRCSPKSGHDTVSWYQQALGQGPQFIFQYYEEEERQRGNFPDRFSGHQFPNYSSELNVNALLLGDSALYLCASSLAFQETQYFGPGTRLLVL.

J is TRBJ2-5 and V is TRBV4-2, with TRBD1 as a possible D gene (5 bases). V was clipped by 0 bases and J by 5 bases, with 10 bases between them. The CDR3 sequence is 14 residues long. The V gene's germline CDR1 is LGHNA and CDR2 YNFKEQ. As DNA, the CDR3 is TGTGCCAGCAGCCAAGACAGGGCGCGGGAGACCCAGTACTTC. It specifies CASSQDRARETQYF.

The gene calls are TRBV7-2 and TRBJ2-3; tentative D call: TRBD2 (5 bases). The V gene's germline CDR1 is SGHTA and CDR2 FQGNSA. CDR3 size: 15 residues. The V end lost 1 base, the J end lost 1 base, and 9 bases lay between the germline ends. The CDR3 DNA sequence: TGTGCCAGCAGCTTAGGGACTCCCCGCACAGATACGCAGTATTTT. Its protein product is CASSLGTPRTDTQYF. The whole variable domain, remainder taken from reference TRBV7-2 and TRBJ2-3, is GAGVSQSPSNKVTEKGKDVELRCDPISGHTALYWYRQSLGQGLEFLIYFQGNSAPDKSGLPSDRFSAERTGGSVSTLTIQRTQQEDSAVYLCASSLGTPRTDTQYFGPGTRLTVL.

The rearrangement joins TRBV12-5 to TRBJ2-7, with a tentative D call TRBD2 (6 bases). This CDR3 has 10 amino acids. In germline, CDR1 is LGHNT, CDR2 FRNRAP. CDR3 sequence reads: CFNGGSEQYF. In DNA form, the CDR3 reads TGTTTCAACGGGGGTTCCGAGCAGTACTTC.

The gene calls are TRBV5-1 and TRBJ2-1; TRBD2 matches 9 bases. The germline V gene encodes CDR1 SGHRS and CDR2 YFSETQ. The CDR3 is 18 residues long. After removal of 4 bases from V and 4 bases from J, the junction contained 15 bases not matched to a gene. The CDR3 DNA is TGCGCCAGCAGCCTTGGGACTAGCCCTGGGACGGATTACAATGAGCAGTTCTTC. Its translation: CASSLGTSPGTDYNEQFF.

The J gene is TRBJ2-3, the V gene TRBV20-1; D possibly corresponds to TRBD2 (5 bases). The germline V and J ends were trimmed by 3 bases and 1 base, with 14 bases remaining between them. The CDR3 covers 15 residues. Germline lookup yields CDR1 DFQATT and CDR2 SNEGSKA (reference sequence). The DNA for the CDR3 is TGCAGTGCTAGTCACGTTAGCGACGGCACAGATACGCAGTATTTT. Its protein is CSASHVSDGTDTQYF.

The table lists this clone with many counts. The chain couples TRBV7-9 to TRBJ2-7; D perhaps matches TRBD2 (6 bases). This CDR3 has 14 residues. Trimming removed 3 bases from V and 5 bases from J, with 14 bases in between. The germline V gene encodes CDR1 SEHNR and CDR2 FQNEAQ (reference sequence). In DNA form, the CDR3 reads TGTGCCAGCAGCTTTTTGCGGGGTTTCCACGAGCAGTACGTC. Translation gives CASSFLRGFHEQYV.

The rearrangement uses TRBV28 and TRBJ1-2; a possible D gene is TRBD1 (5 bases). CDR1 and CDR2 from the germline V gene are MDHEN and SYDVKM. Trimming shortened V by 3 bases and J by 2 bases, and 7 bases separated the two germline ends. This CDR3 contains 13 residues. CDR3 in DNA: TGTGCCAGCAGTTTCCGGGGGAACTATGGCTACACCTTC. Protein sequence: CASSFRGNYGYTF.

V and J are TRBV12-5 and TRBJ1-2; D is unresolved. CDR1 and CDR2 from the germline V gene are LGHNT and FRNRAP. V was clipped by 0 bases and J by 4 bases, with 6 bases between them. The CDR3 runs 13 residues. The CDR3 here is CASGLVQLYGYTF. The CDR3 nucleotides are TGTGCTAGTGGTTTGGTACAGCTCTATGGCTACACCTTC.

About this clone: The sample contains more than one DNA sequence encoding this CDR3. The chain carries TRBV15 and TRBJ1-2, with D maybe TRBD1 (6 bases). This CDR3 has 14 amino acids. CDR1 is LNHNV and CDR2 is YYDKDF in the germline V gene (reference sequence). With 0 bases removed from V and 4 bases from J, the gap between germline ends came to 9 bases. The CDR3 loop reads CATSRDRTVYGYTF. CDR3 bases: TGTGCCACCAGCAGAGATCGGACAGTCTATGGCTACACCTTC.

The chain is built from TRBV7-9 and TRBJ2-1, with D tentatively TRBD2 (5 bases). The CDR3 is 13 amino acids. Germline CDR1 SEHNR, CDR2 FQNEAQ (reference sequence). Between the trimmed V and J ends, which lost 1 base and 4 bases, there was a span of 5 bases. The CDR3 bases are TGTGCCAGCAGCTTAGGGACTTACAATGAGCAGTTCTTC. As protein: CASSLGTYNEQFF.

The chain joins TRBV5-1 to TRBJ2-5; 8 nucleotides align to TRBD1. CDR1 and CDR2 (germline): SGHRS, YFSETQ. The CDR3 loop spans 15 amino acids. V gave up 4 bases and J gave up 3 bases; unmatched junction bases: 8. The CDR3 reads CASSPRTGKEETQYF. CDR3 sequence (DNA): TGCGCCAGCAGCCCTAGGACAGGGAAAGAAGAGACCCAGTACTTC. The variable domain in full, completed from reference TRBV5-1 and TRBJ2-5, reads KAGVTQTPRYLIKTRGQQVTLSCSPISGHRSVSWYQQTPGQGLQFLFEYFSETQRNKGNFPGRFSGRQFSNSRSEMNVSTLELGDSALYLCASSPRTGKEETQYFGPGTRLLVL.

DNA for the CDR3: TGTGCCAGCAGTGACAGAATAATGAACACTGAAGCTTTCTTT. It translates to CASSDRIMNTEAFF. The V gene is TRBV6-1, the J gene TRBJ1-1; D not resolved. Trimming shortened V by 3 bases and J by 0 bases, and 8 bases separated the two germline ends. This CDR3 spans 14 amino acids. Germline lookup yields CDR1 MNHNS and CDR2 SASEGT.

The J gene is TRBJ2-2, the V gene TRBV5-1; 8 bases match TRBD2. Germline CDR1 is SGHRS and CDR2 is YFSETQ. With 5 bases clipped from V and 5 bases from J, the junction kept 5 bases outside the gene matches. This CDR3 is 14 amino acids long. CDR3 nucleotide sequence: TGCGCCAGCAGGTTTGGCGGGGGGACCGGGGAGCTGTTTTTT. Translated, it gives CASRFGGGTGELFF.

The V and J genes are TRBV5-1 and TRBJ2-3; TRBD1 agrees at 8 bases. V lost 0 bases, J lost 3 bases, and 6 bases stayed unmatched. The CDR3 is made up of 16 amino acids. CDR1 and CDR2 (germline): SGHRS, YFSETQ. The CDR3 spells CASSLAGQGATDTQYF. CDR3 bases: TGCGCCAGCAGCTTGGCCGGGCAGGGGGCGACAGATACGCAGTATTTT.